These T cell receptor beta chains were read from a single sample in a study of blood T cell repertoires in COVID-19. Assay used: immunoSEQ multiplex PCR; TCRdb lists only in-frame clones, some missing. The sample holds approximately 350,000 clones, 88% seen once. Sequenced: peripheral blood. Every receptor here comes from a woman in her 70s with COVID-19, enrolled during active disease. Each CDR3 is given with its conserved first and last residue. D genes are given only for firm matches. Clone size appears in some rows only: once, few, many, or a class for an expanded clone.

d_gene	j_gene	abundance	v_gene	len	CDR3aa	CDR3nt
.	TRBJ1-3	.	TRBV11-2	18	CASSPRDIQGRSGNTIYF	TGTGCCAGCAGCCCGAGGGACATCCAAGGGAGATCTGGAAACACCATATATTTT
.	TRBJ2-2	.	TRBV6-4	15	CASSEGLSRTGELFF	TGTGCCAGCTCTGAGGGACTTTCTCGGACCGGGGAGCTGTTTTTT
TRBD1	TRBJ2-3	.	TRBV27	17	CASSRSSGTGGTDTQYF	TGTGCCAGCAGTCGATCCTCCGGGACAGGGGGAACAGATACGCAGTATTTT
.	TRBJ1-5	.	TRBV6-2/TRBV6-3	15	CASSSVLQGGQPQHF	TGTGCCAGCAGTTCCGTTTTACAGGGCGGTCAGCCCCAGCATTTT
.	TRBJ1-1	.	TRBV6-6	14	CASSYTDSVTEAFF	TGTGCCAGCAGTTATACCGACAGTGTCACTGAAGCTTTCTTT
.	TRBJ2-7	.	TRBV7-2	13	CASSAGRSYEQYF	TGTGCCAGCAGCGCGGGCCGTTCCTACGAGCAGTACTTC
TRBD1	TRBJ2-5	once	TRBV7-2	13	CASSFTGGETQYF	TGTGCCAGCAGCTTCACAGGGGGAGAGACCCAGTACTTC
TRBD2	TRBJ2-1	.	TRBV7-2	16	CASSLAPLAGGHEQFF	TGTGCCAGCAGCTTAGCGCCCCTAGCGGGGGGCCATGAGCAGTTCTTC
TRBD2	TRBJ2-6	.	TRBV18	22	CASSPPPGLAGSLGSGANVLTF	TGTGCCAGCTCACCACCCCCGGGACTAGCGGGGTCCTTAGGGTCTGGGGCCAACGTCCTGACTTTC
TRBD2	TRBJ2-7	.	TRBV19	14	CATRGAGGLPEQYF	TGTGCCACCAGAGGTGCGGGGGGGCTCCCCGAACAGTACTTC
TRBD1	TRBJ1-3	.	TRBV5-6	14	CASSKDRAGNTIYF	TGTGCCAGCAGCAAGGACAGGGCAGGAAACACCATATATTTT
.	TRBJ2-5	.	TRBV27	15	CASSLFGLPGETQYF	TGTGCCAGCAGTTTGTTCGGACTTCCCGGGGAGACCCAGTACTTC
TRBD2	TRBJ2-7	many	TRBV7-2	16	CASSLGYGRGGYEQYF	TGTGCCAGCAGCTTAGGTTACGGGCGGGGGGGCTACGAGCAGTACTTC
TRBD2	TRBJ2-3	.	TRBV6-5	15	CASSPIAGNTDTQYF	TGTGCCAGCAGTCCAATAGCGGGGAACACAGATACGCAGTATTTT
.	TRBJ2-1	.	TRBV5-6	16	CASSIRGLSFDNEQFF	TGTGCCAGCAGCATACGTGGACTTTCCTTTGACAATGAGCAGTTCTTC
.	TRBJ1-1	.	TRBV7-2	15	CASSLDSRGGTEAFF	TGTGCCAGCAGCTTAGATAGCAGGGGTGGGACTGAAGCTTTCTTT
.	TRBJ1-3	.	TRBV7-2	15	CASSTVGGAGNTIYF	TGTGCCAGCAGCACGGTCGGGGGGGCTGGAAACACCATATATTTT
.	TRBJ1-5	.	TRBV5-5	15	CASSLADGGNEPQHF	TGTGCCAGCAGCTTGGCCGACGGAGGGAACGAGCCCCAGCATTTT
.	TRBJ2-7	.	TRBV21-1	13	CASSRTGLYEQYF	TGTGCCAGCAGCCGGACAGGCCTATACGAGCAGTACTTC
.	TRBJ2-7	.	TRBV27	13	CASGGTDSYEQYF	TGTGCCAGCGGGGGGACGGATTCCTACGAGCAGTACTTC
.	TRBJ1-2	.	TRBV27	15	CASRSAGYRSDGYTF	TGTGCCAGCAGGAGCGCAGGGTATCGGAGCGATGGCTACACCTTC
TRBD2	TRBJ2-5	.	TRBV7-9	13	CASSWTSGESQYF	TGTGCCAGCAGCTGGACCAGCGGGGAGTCCCAGTACTTC
TRBD2	TRBJ2-2	.	TRBV6-5	15	CATTFTAGITGELFF	TGTGCCACGACCTTTACAGCGGGGATCACCGGGGAGCTGTTTTTT
.	TRBJ2-7	.	TRBV5-6	12	CASSLQAYEQYF	TGTGCCAGCAGCCTACAGGCCTACGAGCAGTACTTC
.	TRBJ2-2	once	TRBV18	16	CASSPPIGALNGELFF	TGTGCCAGCTCACCACCGATTGGGGCCCTCAACGGGGAGCTGTTTTTT
TRBD1	TRBJ1-5	.	TRBV19	15	CASSLKGQGSQPQHF	TGTGCCAGTAGCCTCAAGGGACAGGGTAGTCAGCCCCAGCATTTT
.	TRBJ1-1	.	TRBV29-1	13	CSVVKGSNTEAFF	TGCAGCGTTGTTAAGGGGTCGAACACTGAAGCTTTCTTT
TRBD1	TRBJ1-2	.	TRBV19	18	CASSIGTPGTGSRYGYTF	TGTGCCAGTAGTATCGGGACCCCCGGGACAGGGAGTCGGTATGGCTACACCTTC
.	TRBJ2-7	few	TRBV7-9	15	CASSLASQGSYEQYF	TGTGCCAGCAGCTTAGCGTCGCAGGGTTCCTACGAGCAGTACTTC
TRBD2	TRBJ2-1	.	TRBV11-2	15	CASSTRASGNNEQFF	TGTGCCAGCAGCACGCGGGCTAGCGGGAACAATGAGCAGTTCTTC
.	TRBJ2-6	.	TRBV28	16	CASSSGLSSGANVLTF	TGTGCCAGCAGTAGTGGGCTGTCCTCTGGGGCCAACGTCCTGACTTTC
TRBD1	TRBJ1-2	many	TRBV27	13	CASSRQGAQGYTF	TGTGCCAGCAGTCGACAGGGGGCGCAGGGCTACACCTTC
.	TRBJ2-6	.	TRBV11-1	15	CASSTMSSGANVLTF	TGTGCCAGCAGCACTATGAGCTCTGGGGCCAACGTCCTGACTTTC
.	TRBJ1-4	.	TRBV5-1	15	CASSSPSGSNEKLFF	TGCGCCAGCAGCTCCCCCAGTGGTTCTAATGAAAAACTGTTTTTT
TRBD1	TRBJ1-2	.	TRBV2	13	CASRGDRNYGYTF	TGTGCCAGCAGAGGGGACAGAAACTATGGCTACACCTTC
.	TRBJ1-1	.	TRBV19	16	CASGRGQSQEMSEAFF	TGTGCCAGCGGGAGAGGGCAGTCCCAAGAGATGTCTGAAGCTTTCTTT
.	TRBJ1-4	.	TRBV6-1	16	CASSERSAGLNEKLFF	TGTGCCAGCAGTGAAAGGTCGGCGGGACTTAATGAAAAACTGTTTTTT